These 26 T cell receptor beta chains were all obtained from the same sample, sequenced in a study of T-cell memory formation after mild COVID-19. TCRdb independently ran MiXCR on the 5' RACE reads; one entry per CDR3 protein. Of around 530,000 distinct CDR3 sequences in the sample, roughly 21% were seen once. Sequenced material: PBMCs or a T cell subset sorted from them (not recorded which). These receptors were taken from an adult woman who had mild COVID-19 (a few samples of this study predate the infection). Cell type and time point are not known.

CDR3 sequence reads: CASSNRGTASYEQYF. In nucleotides, the CDR3 is TGTGCCAGCAGCAATCGGGGGACAGCCTCCTACGAGCAGTACTTC. J is TRBJ2-7 and V is TRBV6-2 or TRBV6-3, with a weak D call TRBD1 (7 bases). Per germline, CDR1 MNHEY and CDR2 SVGEGT. The CDR3 contains 15 residues. The V and J ends lost 6 bases and 0 bases respectively, with 15 bases between them.

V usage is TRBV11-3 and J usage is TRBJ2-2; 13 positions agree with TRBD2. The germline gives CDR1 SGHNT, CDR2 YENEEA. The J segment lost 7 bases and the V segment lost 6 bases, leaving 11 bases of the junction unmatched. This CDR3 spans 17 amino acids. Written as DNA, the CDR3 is TGTGCCAGCAGACCTCACGGGACTAGCGGGAACGGCGGGGAGCTGTTTTTT. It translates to CASRPHGTSGNGGELFF.

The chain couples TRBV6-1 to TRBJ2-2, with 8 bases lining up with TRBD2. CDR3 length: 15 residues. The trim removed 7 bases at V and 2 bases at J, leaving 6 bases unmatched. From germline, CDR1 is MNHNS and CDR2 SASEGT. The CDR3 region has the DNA TGTGCCAGCAATCTACTAGCGGATAACACCGGGGAGCTGTTTTTT. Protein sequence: CASNLLADNTGELFF.

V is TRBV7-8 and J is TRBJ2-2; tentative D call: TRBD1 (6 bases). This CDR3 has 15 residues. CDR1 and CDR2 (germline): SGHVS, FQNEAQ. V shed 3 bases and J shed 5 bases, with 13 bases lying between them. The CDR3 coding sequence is TGTGCCAGCAGCTTGGACAGCCCGGGGACCGGGGAGCTGTTTTTT. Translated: CASSLDSPGTGELFF.

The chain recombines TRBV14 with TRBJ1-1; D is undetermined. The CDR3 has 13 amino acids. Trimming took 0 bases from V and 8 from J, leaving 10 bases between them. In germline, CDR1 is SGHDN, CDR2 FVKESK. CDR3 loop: CASSQDPYGEAFF. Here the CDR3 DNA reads TGTGCCAGCAGCCAAGACCCCTATGGGGAAGCTTTCTTT.

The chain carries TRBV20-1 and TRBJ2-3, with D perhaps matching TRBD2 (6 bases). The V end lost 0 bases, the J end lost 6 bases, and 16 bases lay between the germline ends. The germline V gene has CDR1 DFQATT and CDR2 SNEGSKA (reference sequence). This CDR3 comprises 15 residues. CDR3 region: CSARDGGSGPDTQYF. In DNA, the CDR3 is TGCAGTGCTAGAGACGGCGGTAGCGGCCCGGATACGCAGTATTTT.

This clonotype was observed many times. The CDR3 loop is CSAQDRRETQYF. For the CDR3, the DNA is TGCAGTGCACAAGACAGGAGGGAGACCCAGTACTTC. The chain uses TRBV20-1 and TRBJ2-5; D is possibly TRBD1 (6 bases). Germline CDR1 is DFQATT and CDR2 is SNEGSKA (reference sequence). The CDR3 consists of 12 residues. The V end lost 6 bases, the J end lost 5 bases, and 13 bases lay between the germline ends.

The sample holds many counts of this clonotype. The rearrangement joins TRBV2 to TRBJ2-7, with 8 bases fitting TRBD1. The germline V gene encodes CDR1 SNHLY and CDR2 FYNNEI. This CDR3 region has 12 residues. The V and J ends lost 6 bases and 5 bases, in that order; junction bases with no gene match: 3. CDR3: CASRQGDNEQYF. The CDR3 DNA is TGTGCCAGCAGACAGGGGGACAACGAGCAGTACTTC.

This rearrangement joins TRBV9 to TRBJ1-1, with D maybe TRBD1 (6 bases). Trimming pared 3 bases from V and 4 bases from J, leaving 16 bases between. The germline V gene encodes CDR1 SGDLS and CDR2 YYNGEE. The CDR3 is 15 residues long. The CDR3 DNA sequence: TGTGCCAGCAGCGCACAGGTGGGGGGCGGCACTGAAGCTTTCTTT. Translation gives CASSAQVGGGTEAFF.

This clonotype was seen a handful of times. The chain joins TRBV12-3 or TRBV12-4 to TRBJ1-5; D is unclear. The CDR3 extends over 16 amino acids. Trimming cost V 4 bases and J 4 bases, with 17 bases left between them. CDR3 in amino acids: CASSSTPAALNQPQHF. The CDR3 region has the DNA TGTGCCAGCAGTTCGACACCCGCGGCCCTTAATCAGCCCCAGCATTTT.

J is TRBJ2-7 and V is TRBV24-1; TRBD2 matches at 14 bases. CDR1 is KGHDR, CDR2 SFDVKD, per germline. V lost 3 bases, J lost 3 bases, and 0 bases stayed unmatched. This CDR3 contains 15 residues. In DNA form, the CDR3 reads TGTGCCACCAGTGATGGGACTAGCGGGAGCTACGAGCAGTACTTC. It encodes CATSDGTSGSYEQYF.

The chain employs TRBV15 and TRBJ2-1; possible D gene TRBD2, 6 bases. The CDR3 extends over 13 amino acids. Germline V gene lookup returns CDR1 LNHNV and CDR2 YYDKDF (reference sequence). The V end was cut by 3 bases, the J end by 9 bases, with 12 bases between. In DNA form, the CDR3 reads TGTGCCACCAGCAGTTATAGGGGAGGTGAGCAGTTCTTC. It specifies CATSSYRGGEQFF.

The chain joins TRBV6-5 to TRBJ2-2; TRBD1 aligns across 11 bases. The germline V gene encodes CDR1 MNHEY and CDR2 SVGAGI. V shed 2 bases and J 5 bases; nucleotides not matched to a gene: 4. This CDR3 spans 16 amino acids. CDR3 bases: TGTGCCAGCAGTTACCCCGGACAGGGGGCAACCGGGGAGCTGTTTTTT. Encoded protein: CASSYPGQGATGELFF.

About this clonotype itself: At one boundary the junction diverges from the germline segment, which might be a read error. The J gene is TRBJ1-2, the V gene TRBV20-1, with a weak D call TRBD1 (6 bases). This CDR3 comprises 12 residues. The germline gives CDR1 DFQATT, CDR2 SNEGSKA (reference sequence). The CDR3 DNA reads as TGCAGTGCTTTCCAGGGACATCCAGTTGGCTCCTTC. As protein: CSAFQGHPVGSF.

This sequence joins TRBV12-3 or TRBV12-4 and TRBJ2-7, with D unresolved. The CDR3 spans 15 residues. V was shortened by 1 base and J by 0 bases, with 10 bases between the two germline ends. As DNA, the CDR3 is TGTGCCAGCAGTTTAGGCTCGGTCTACTCCTACGAGCAGTACTTC. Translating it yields CASSLGSVYSYEQYF.

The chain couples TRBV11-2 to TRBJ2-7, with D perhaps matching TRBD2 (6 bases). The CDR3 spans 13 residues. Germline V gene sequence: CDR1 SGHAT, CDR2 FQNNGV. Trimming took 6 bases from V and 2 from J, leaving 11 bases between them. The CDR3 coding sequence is TGTGCCAGCAGTCATAGCGGCACCTACGAGCAGTACTTC. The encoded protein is CASSHSGTYEQYF.

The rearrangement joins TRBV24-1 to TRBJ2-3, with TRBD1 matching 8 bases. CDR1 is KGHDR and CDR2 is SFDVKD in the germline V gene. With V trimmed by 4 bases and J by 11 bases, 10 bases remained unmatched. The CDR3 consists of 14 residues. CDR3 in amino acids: CATSDPNTGGKQYF. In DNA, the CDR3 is TGTGCCACCAGTGACCCGAATACAGGGGGGAAGCAGTATTTT.

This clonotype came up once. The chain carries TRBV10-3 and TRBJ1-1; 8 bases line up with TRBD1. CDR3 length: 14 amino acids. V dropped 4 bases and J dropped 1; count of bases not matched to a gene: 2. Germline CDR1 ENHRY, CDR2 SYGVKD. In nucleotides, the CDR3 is TGTGCCATCAGTGTCCAGGGGGCGAACACTGAAGCTTTCTTT. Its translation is CAISVQGANTEAFF.

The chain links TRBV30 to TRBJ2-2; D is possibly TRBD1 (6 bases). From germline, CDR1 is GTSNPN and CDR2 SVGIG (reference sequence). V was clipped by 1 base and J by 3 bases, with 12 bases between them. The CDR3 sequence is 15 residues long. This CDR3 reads CAWSGKGHYTGELFF. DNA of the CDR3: TGTGCCTGGAGTGGTAAGGGACATTACACCGGGGAGCTGTTTTTT.

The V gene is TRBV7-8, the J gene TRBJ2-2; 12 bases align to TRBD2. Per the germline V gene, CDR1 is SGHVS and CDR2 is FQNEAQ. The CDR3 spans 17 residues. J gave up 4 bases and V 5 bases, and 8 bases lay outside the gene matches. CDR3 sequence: CASSPRLAGEGTGELFF. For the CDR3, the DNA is TGTGCCAGCAGCCCGCGACTAGCGGGAGAGGGCACCGGGGAGCTGTTTTTT.

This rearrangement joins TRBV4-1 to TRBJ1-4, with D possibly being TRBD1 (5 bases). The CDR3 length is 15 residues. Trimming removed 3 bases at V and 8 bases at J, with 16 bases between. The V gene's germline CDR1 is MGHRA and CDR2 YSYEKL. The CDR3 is CASSHEQGVREKLFF. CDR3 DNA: TGCGCCAGCAGCCATGAGCAGGGAGTAAGGGAAAAACTGTTTTTT.

The CDR3 spells CASSQSPGTNYGYTF. DNA of the CDR3: TGCGCCAGCAGCCAATCCCCCGGGACAAATTATGGCTACACCTTC. This sequence joins TRBV4-1 and TRBJ1-2, with D tentatively TRBD1 (6 bases). CDR1 is MGHRA, CDR2 YSYEKL, per germline. The CDR3 is 15 amino acids. V dropped 2 bases and J dropped 5 bases, with 15 bases sitting between them.

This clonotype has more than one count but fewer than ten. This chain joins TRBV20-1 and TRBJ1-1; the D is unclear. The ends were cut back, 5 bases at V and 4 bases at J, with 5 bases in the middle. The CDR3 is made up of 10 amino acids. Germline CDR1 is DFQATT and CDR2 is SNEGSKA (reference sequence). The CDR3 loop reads CSAGGTEAFF. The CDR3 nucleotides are TGCAGTGCTGGTGGCACTGAAGCTTTCTTT.

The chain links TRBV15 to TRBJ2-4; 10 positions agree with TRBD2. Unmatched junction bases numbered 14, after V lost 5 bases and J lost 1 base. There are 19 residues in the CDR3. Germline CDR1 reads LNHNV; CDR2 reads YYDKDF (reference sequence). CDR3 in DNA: TGTGCCACCAGCCCGAGCGGGAGGGCCGGTGGGGCCGCCAAAAACATTCAGTACTTC. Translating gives CATSPSGRAGGAAKNIQYF.

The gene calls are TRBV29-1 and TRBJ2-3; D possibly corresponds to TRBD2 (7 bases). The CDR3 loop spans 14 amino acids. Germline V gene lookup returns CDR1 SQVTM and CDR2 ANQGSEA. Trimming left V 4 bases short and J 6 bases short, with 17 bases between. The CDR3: CSVGGGGAVDTQYF. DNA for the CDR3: TGCAGCGTTGGAGGCGGGGGCGCGGTGGATACGCAGTATTTT.

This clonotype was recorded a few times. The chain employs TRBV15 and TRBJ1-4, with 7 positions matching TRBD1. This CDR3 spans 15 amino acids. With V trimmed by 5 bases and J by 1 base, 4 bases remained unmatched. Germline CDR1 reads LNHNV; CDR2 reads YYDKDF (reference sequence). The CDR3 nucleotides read TGTGCCACCAGCCCGCGACAGGGAACTAATGAAAAACTGTTTTTT. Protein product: CATSPRQGTNEKLFF. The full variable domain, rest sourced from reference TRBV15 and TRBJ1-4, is DAMVIQNPRYQVTQFGKPVTLSCSQTLNHNVMYWYQQKSSQAPKLLFHYYDKDFNNEADTPDNFQSRRPNTSFCFLDIRSPGLGDTAMYLCATSPRQGTNEKLFFGSGTQLSVL.